The next 10 T cell receptor beta chains were all read from a single sample in a study of OX40 agonist ivuxolimab in advanced cancers. Only in-frame clones appear in the TCRdb table, and some are missing; sequencing was by immunoSEQ multiplex PCR. The sample contains over 25,000 clones, 92% of which appear only once. Source: CD4+ or CD8+ T cells sorted from blood, taken in a trial of the OX40 agonist ivuxolimab. The receptors were sampled from an adult with an advanced solid tumor such as melanoma, head and neck, liver or kidney cancer.

This clone appeared a single time. The chain links TRBV14 to TRBJ2-7; D possibly uses TRBD1 or TRBD2 (5 bases each). The CDR3 is 15 residues long. V was cut by 4 bases and J by 2 bases, with 15 bases left in between. From germline, CDR1 is SGHDN and CDR2 FVKESK. The chain's CDR3 is CASSPTGTEAYEQYF. The CDR3 nucleotides are TGTGCCAGCAGCCCAACCGGGACGGAAGCCTACGAGCAGTACTTC.

The chain couples TRBV4-1 to TRBJ2-7; D gene unclear. The length of the CDR3 is 15 residues. In germline, CDR1 is MGHRA, CDR2 YSYEKL. Trimming cost V 1 base and J 6 bases, with 16 bases left between them. CDR3 in DNA: TGCGCCAGCAGCCAAGGCGGCAACGTGGGATCCGAGCAGTACTTC. Amino acids: CASSQGGNVGSEQYF.

The chain carries TRBV5-1 and TRBJ2-5; 7 nucleotides line up with TRBD2. Germline V lookup: CDR1 SGHRS, CDR2 YFSETQ. CDR3 length: 16 amino acids. V was clipped by 1 base and J by 2 bases; unmatched bases: 8. CDR3 DNA sequence: TGCGCCAGCAGCTTGAAGGACGGGGGGAGGCAAGAGACCCAGTACTTC. Amino acids: CASSLKDGGRQETQYF. The entire variable domain, with the rest obtained from reference TRBV5-1 and TRBJ2-5, is as follows: KAGVTQTPRYLIKTRGQQVTLSCSPISGHRSVSWYQQTPGQGLQFLFEYFSETQRNKGNFPGRFSGRQFSNSRSEMNVSTLELGDSALYLCASSLKDGGRQETQYFGPGTRLLVL.

The V gene is TRBV2, the J gene TRBJ2-3, with D possibly being TRBD1 or TRBD2 (5 bases each). Germline V lookup: CDR1 SNHLY, CDR2 FYNNEI. The germline V and J ends were trimmed by 6 bases and 3 bases, with 16 bases remaining between them. The CDR3 has 15 residues. The CDR3 spells CASRPGTPTTDTQYF. CDR3 DNA: TGTGCCAGCAGACCCGGGACCCCCACGACAGATACGCAGTATTTT.

The CDR3 DNA follows: TGCGCCAGCAGCCCCAGCAGCTCCTACGAGCAGTACTTC. Its protein product is CASSPSSSYEQYF. V usage is TRBV4-1 and J usage is TRBJ2-7; no firm D call. Germline-derived CDR1 and CDR2 are MGHRA and YSYEKL. Trimming took off 4 bases at V and 0 bases at J, with 7 bases between the two ends. CDR3 length equals 13 residues.

V is TRBV4-1 and J is TRBJ2-3, with 8 nucleotides matching TRBD1. The CDR3 has 17 residues. The germline CDR1 and CDR2 sequences are MGHRA and YSYEKL. V lost 4 bases, J lost 2 bases, and 11 bases stayed unmatched. DNA of the CDR3: TGCGCCAGCAGCCCCCAGCGACAGGGGCCTCCCACAGATACGCAGTATTTT. Translating gives CASSPQRQGPPTDTQYF.

The chain uses TRBV9 and TRBJ2-3, with D perhaps matching TRBD1 or TRBD2 (5 bases each). V was cut by 4 bases and J by 3 bases, with 12 bases left in between. CDR1 is SGDLS, CDR2 YYNGEE, per germline. CDR3 length equals 14 residues. The CDR3 protein is CASSPGWGTDTQYF. The CDR3 DNA sequence: TGTGCCAGCAGCCCCGGTTGGGGGACAGATACGCAGTATTTT.

Comment on this clone: The junction does not match germline at one end; this may be a read error. This chain links TRBV7-2 with TRBJ2-1; D is perhaps TRBD1 or TRBD2 (5 bases each). The CDR3 contains 12 residues. CDR1 is SGHTA, CDR2 FQGNSA, per germline. The CDR3 is CASGLWGNEQFF. In DNA, the CDR3 is TGTGCCAGCGGCTTATGGGGGAATGAGCAGTTCTTC.

The chain uses TRBV11-2 and TRBJ2-3; 10 bases map to TRBD1. The CDR3 loop spans 15 amino acids. The V gene's germline CDR1 is SGHAT and CDR2 FQNNGV. The V and J ends lost 3 bases and 1 base, in that order; junction bases with no gene match: 1. CDR3 DNA sequence: TGTGCCAGCAGCTTTGGGACAGGGGGCACAGATACGCAGTATTTT. Amino acids: CASSFGTGGTDTQYF.

The V gene is TRBV9, the J gene TRBJ1-4; maybe TRBD1 (5 bases). Trimming shortened V by 4 bases and J by 8 bases, and 18 bases separated the two germline ends. The CDR3 is 15 residues long. Germline V gene lookup returns CDR1 SGDLS and CDR2 YYNGEE. This CDR3 reads CASSPRGGPVEKLFF. The CDR3 DNA is TGTGCCAGCAGCCCCCGGGGGGGTCCAGTCGAAAAACTGTTTTTT.